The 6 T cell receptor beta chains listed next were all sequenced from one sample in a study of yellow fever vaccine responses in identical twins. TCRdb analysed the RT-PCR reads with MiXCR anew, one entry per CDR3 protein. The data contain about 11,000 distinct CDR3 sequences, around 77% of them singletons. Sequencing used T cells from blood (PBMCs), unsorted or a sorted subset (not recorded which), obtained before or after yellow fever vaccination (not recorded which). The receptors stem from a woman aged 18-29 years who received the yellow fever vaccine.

Here the CDR3 DNA reads TGTGCCAGCAGTGCCGGGACTAGGGATACCGGGGAGCTGTTTTTT. Translation gives CASSAGTRDTGELFF. The chain combines TRBV28 with TRBJ2-2, with TRBD2 matching 8 bases. The CDR3 covers 15 residues. With V trimmed by 5 bases and J by 5 bases, 7 bases remained unmatched. Germline CDR1 MDHEN, CDR2 SYDVKM.

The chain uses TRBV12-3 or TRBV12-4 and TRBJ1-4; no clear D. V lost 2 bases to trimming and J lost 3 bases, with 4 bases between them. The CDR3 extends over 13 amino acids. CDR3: CASSLRANEKLFF. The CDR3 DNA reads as TGTGCCAGCAGTTTAAGGGCTAATGAAAAACTGTTTTTT.

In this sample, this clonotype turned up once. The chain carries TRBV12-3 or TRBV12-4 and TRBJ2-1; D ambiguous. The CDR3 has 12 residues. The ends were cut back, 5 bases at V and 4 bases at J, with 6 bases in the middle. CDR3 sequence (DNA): TGTGCCAGCAGTCTCATGTACAATGAGCAGTTCTTC. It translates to CASSLMYNEQFF.

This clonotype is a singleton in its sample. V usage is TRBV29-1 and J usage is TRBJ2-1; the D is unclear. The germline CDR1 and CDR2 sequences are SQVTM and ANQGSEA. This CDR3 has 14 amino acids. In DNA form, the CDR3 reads TGCGGCCATGTCTTTGCGACCTCCTACAATGAGCAGTTCTTC. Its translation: CGHVFATSYNEQFF.

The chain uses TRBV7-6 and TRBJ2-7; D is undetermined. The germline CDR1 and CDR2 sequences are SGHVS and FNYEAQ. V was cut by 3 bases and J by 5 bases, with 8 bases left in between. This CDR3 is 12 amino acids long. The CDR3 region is CASSFGCDEQYV. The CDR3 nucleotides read TGTGCCAGCAGCTTCGGGTGCGACGAGCAGTACGTC.

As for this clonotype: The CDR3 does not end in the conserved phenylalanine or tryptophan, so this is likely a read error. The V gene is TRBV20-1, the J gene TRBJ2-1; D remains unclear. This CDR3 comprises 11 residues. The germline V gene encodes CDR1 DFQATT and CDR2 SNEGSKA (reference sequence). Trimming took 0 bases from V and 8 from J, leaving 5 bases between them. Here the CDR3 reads CSARDGHEQFL. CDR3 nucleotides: TGCAGTGCTAGAGATGGTCATGAGCAGTTCTTG.